What follows are 16 T cell receptor beta chains derived from one specimen sequenced in a study of regulatory T cells in long-lasting Graves disease. Sequencing libraries for TCR beta were prepared with iRepertoire HTBI primers and Arm-PCR of CDR3 regions. TCRdb analysed the multiplex PCR reads with MiXCR anew, one entry per CDR3 protein. The table lists a few hundred thousand distinct CDR3 sequences, around 20% of them singletons. Time point described: persistent/refractory GD, antithyroid drugs over 5 years with positive TRAb. RNA isolated from PBMCs was used to make the TCR library. This specimen was peripheral blood mononuclear cells (PBMCs), taken when the disease was refractory, from a patient treated with antithyroid drugs. The receptors were sampled from a female donor with Graves disease.

This rearrangement joins TRBV9 to TRBJ2-2, with 8 bases aligning to TRBD1. J gave up 1 base and V 2 bases, and 7 bases lay outside the gene matches. Germline assignment: CDR1 SGDLS and CDR2 YYNGEE. The CDR3 runs 17 residues. In DNA form, the CDR3 reads TGTGCCAGCAGCGTCCCAGCCGGGACAGGGAACACCGGGGAGCTGTTTTTT. As protein: CASSVPAGTGNTGELFF.

The chain links TRBV14 to TRBJ1-4; D is undetermined. CDR1 is SGHDN, CDR2 FVKESK, per germline. CDR3 length equals 15 residues. Trimming cost V 0 bases and J 4 bases, with 9 bases left between them. CDR3 in amino acids: CASSQESQRNEKLFF. CDR3 coding DNA: TGTGCCAGCAGCCAAGAGTCACAGCGTAATGAAAAACTGTTTTTT. The full variable domain, rest sourced from reference TRBV14 and TRBJ1-4, is EAGVTQFPSHSVIEKGQTVTLRCDPISGHDNLYWYRRVMGKEIKFLLHFVKESKQDESGMPNNRFLAERTGGTYSTLKVQPAELEDSGVYFCASSQESQRNEKLFFGSGTQLSVL.

V usage is TRBV10-3 and J usage is TRBJ2-5; 7 positions agree with TRBD2. Germline CDR1 ENHRY, CDR2 SYGVKD. This CDR3 has 13 residues. The junction had 10 bases not matched to a gene; V was cut back by 10 bases and J by 5 bases. The CDR3 region is CATAGAARETQYF. In DNA, the CDR3 is TGTGCCACGGCGGGAGCCGCCCGGGAGACCCAGTACTTC.

This clonotype was seen a few times. The chain recombines TRBV25-1 with TRBJ1-4; no firm D call. The CDR3 is made up of 15 amino acids. V shed 3 bases and J shed 3 bases, with 11 bases lying between them. Per the germline V gene, CDR1 is MGHDK and CDR2 is SYGVNS. CDR3 bases: TGTGCCAGCAGTGACGTAGGGAGATCTAATGAAAAACTGTTTTTT. Translating it yields CASSDVGRSNEKLFF.

This clonotype was observed a handful of times. The chain combines TRBV11-1 with TRBJ2-7; no clear D gene. The CDR3 runs 12 residues. The V gene lost 1 base and the J gene lost 6 bases, with 7 bases spanning the gap. Germline lookup yields CDR1 SGHAT and CDR2 FQDESV (reference sequence). This CDR3 reads CASSLGPGEQYF. The CDR3 DNA follows: TGTGCCAGCAGCTTAGGCCCCGGCGAGCAGTACTTC.

This chain joins TRBV6-1 and TRBJ1-1, with D unclear. The CDR3 has 12 residues. Looked up from germline, CDR1 is MNHNS and CDR2 is SASEGT. V was shortened by 5 bases and J by 5 bases, with 9 bases between the two germline ends. CDR3 protein: CASSNPATEAFF. The DNA for the CDR3 is TGTGCCAGCAGTAACCCGGCTACTGAAGCTTTCTTT.

The chain couples TRBV20-1 to TRBJ2-2, with TRBD1 identical over 12 bases. Germline CDR1 is DFQATT and CDR2 is SNEGSKA (reference sequence). This CDR3 has 15 residues. Trimming cost V 2 bases and J 7 bases; bases outside gene matches: 5. Here the CDR3 reads CSARMGTGGGGELFF. The DNA of the CDR3 is TGCAGTGCTAGAATGGGGACAGGGGGCGGCGGGGAGCTGTTTTTT.

As concerns this clonotype: In this CDR3 the conserved last residue, phenylalanine or tryptophan, is missing, so a read error is likely. This chain joins TRBV4-1 and TRBJ2-7, with 13 bases identical to TRBD2. There are 15 residues in the CDR3. The germline CDR1 and CDR2 sequences are MGHRA and YSYEKL. With 1 base clipped from V and 7 bases from J, the junction kept 4 bases outside the gene matches. CDR3 sequence: CASSQGTSGREEQYI. CDR3 nucleotide sequence: TGCGCCAGCAGCCAAGGTACTAGCGGGAGGGAAGAGCAGTACATC.

This clonotype appeared a few times. The J gene is TRBJ2-2, the V gene TRBV5-1; D uncertain. From germline, CDR1 is SGHRS and CDR2 YFSETQ. The CDR3 has 15 residues. The V and J ends lost 0 bases and 4 bases respectively, with 10 bases between them. The CDR3 here is CASSLEGSSTGELFF. The CDR3 region has the DNA TGCGCCAGCAGCTTGGAGGGTTCGAGCACCGGGGAGCTGTTTTTT.

The table lists this clonotype with a few counts. In DNA, the CDR3 is TGTGCCAGCAGCCAAGATCAGGGGGAGGACACAGATACGCAGTATTTT. This codes for CASSQDQGEDTDTQYF. The chain joins TRBV3-1 to TRBJ2-3, with D maybe TRBD1 (7 bases). Between the trimmed V and J ends, which lost 0 bases and 2 bases, there was a span of 12 bases. This CDR3 has 16 residues. Germline CDR1 LGHDT, CDR2 YNNKEL (reference sequence).

This clonotype came up a few times. The rearrangement links TRBV11-1 to TRBJ2-1, with TRBD2 matching over 9 bases. Germline V gives CDR1 SGHAT, CDR2 FQDESV (reference sequence). This CDR3 is built from 15 residues. Unmatched junction bases numbered 7, after V lost 2 bases and J lost 8 bases. The CDR3 sequence is CASSLWAGGPDEQFF. For the CDR3, the DNA is TGTGCCAGCAGCTTATGGGCGGGAGGGCCTGATGAGCAGTTCTTC. Full variable domain (remainder filled in from reference TRBV11-1 and TRBJ2-1): EAEVAQSPRYKITEKSQAVAFWCDPISGHATLYWYRQILGQGPELLVQFQDESVVDDSQLPKDRFSAERLKGVDSTLKIQPAELGDSAMYLCASSLWAGGPDEQFFGPGTRLTVL.

The chain carries TRBV7-8 and TRBJ2-7, with a weak D call TRBD1 (5 bases). CDR3 length: 13 residues. V gave up 4 bases and J gave up 3 bases, with 10 bases separating them. CDR1 is SGHVS, CDR2 FQNEAQ, per germline. CDR3 protein: CASSYRQSYEQYF. CDR3 coding DNA: TGTGCCAGCAGCTATAGACAGAGCTACGAGCAGTACTTC.

The chain employs TRBV11-3 and TRBJ2-5; TRBD2 aligns across 13 bases. Germline loops: CDR1 SGHNT, CDR2 YENEEA. This CDR3 comprises 16 residues. The ends lost 4 bases at V and 5 bases at J; junction bases unmatched: 7. The DNA of the CDR3 is TGTGCCAGCAGCTCCCGGACTAGCGGGAGTGGGGAGACCCAGTACTTC. Translated, it gives CASSSRTSGSGETQYF.

The chain has TRBV10-3 and TRBJ2-7; 9 bases match TRBD1. V lost 3 bases to trimming and J lost 0 bases; unmatched junction nucleotides: 3. Germline V gives CDR1 ENHRY, CDR2 SYGVKD. The CDR3 extends over 15 amino acids. The CDR3 spells CAISEGGQGSYEQYF. The CDR3, as DNA: TGTGCCATCAGTGAAGGGGGACAGGGCTCCTACGAGCAGTACTTC.

This clonotype came up many times. V and J are TRBV2 and TRBJ2-7; D may be TRBD1 (7 bases). The CDR3 totals 16 residues. Germline V CDR1 and CDR2: SNHLY, FYNNEI. V was trimmed by 6 bases and J by 6 bases, leaving 24 bases between them. The CDR3 nucleotides are TGTGCCAGCAGCCCACAACAGGGGTCTAGCGCAGGCGAGCAGTACTTC. Amino acids: CASSPQQGSSAGEQYF.

This clonotype was seen more than once but under ten times. V and J are TRBV5-1 and TRBJ2-7; TRBD2 matches at 11 bases. This CDR3 contains 15 residues. The V and J ends lost 4 bases and 1 base, in that order; junction bases with no gene match: 4. Germline CDR1 and CDR2: SGHRS and YFSETQ. CDR3 loop: CASSGSGRASYEQYF. DNA for the CDR3: TGCGCCAGCAGCGGTAGCGGGAGGGCTTCCTACGAGCAGTACTTC.